This passage covers 10 T cell receptor beta chains from one sample sequenced in a study of T cells after yellow fever vaccination (dated by TCRdb to between 2018 and 2021). The treatment or condition label on this specimen signifies: live attenuated yellow fever vaccine strain. Library generation was performed with 5' RACE. This sample was sequenced with an Illumina NovaSeq 6000. TCRdb trimmed the raw reads at Q25, called clones with MiXCR and kept productive beta chains. CDR3 protein sequences are deduplicated, and each keeps its most common genes and DNA. The table for this sample lists some 340,000 distinct CDR3 sequences; roughly 4% of them were counted only once. The top ten hold under 30% of the sample. This specimen was PBMCs, taken 5 days after the yellow fever booster vaccination. The origin of the receptors is a man aged 18 to 29 who received the YFV17D yellow fever vaccine.

This clonotype was observed many times. This chain uses TRBV6-2 or TRBV6-3 with TRBJ1-2; tentatively, D is TRBD1 (6 bases). The CDR3 has 14 residues. The germline V gene has CDR1 MNHEY and CDR2 SVGEGT. V was trimmed by 8 bases and J by 8 bases, leaving 21 bases between them. In DNA form, the CDR3 reads TGTGCCAGCTCCACGTTCTCACAGGGAGGGGGCTACACCTTC. Amino acid sequence: CASSTFSQGGGYTF.

This clonotype was recorded at least ten times. The V gene is TRBV4-3, the J gene TRBJ2-2; D perhaps matches TRBD1 (5 bases). CDR3 length: 17 amino acids. V was clipped by 2 bases and J by 5 bases, with 18 bases between them. CDR1 and CDR2 (germline): LGHNA, YSLEER. The CDR3 coding sequence is TGCGCCAGCAGCCAACATGGATTGAAAGGGGTAACCGGGGAGCTGTTTTTT. Amino acid sequence: CASSQHGLKGVTGELFF.

Many counts were recorded for this clonotype. The V and J genes are TRBV24-1 and TRBJ1-5; maybe TRBD1 (6 bases). The CDR3 runs 13 residues. Trimming shortened V by 5 bases and J by 7 bases, and 11 bases separated the two germline ends. Germline V CDR1 and CDR2: KGHDR, SFDVKD. CDR3 region: CATSVGGGQPQHF. The CDR3 coding sequence is TGTGCCACCAGTGTGGGGGGCGGCCAGCCCCAGCATTTT.

This chain uses TRBV24-1 with TRBJ2-5, with TRBD1 identical over 8 bases. The CDR3 is made up of 15 amino acids. V gave up 1 base and J gave up 2 bases; unmatched junction bases: 2. The V gene's germline CDR1 is KGHDR and CDR2 SFDVKD. The CDR3 is CATSDFGQGQETQYF. As DNA, the CDR3 is TGTGCCACCAGTGATTTTGGACAGGGACAAGAGACCCAGTACTTC.

A few counts support this clonotype. The rearrangement links TRBV6-5 to TRBJ1-2; D not resolved. The V end lost 4 bases, the J end lost 10 bases, and 19 bases lay between the germline ends. The CDR3 is 14 amino acids. CDR1 MNHEY and CDR2 SVGAGI come from the germline V gene. CDR3 nucleotide sequence: TGTGCCAGCAGTTCCCGGGTCCTGACTAGGGACTACACCTTC. Protein product: CASSSRVLTRDYTF.

Only a few counts were recorded for this clonotype. The chain joins TRBV5-1 to TRBJ1-1; unclear D gene. Germline V gene data show CDR1 as SGHRS and CDR2 as YFSETQ. The CDR3 covers 12 residues. Trimming pared 0 bases from V and 7 bases from J, leaving 7 bases between. The chain's CDR3 is CASSLGGDEAFF. The DNA for the CDR3 is TGCGCCAGCAGCTTGGGCGGTGATGAAGCTTTCTTT.

A few counts support this clonotype. This chain connects TRBV5-1 to TRBJ2-5; D is perhaps TRBD2 (6 bases). V was clipped by 7 bases and J by 5 bases, with 15 bases between them. This CDR3 contains 13 residues. CDR1 is SGHRS, CDR2 YFSETQ, per germline. CDR3 coding DNA: TGCGCCAGCCGTACTAGCCCGGGGGAGACCCAGTACTTC. Translating gives CASRTSPGETQYF.

This clonotype was recorded many times. This rearrangement joins TRBV7-2 to TRBJ1-1, with D possibly matching TRBD1 (5 bases). CDR1 is SGHTA and CDR2 is FQGNSA in the germline V gene. This CDR3 has 14 amino acids. Trimming stripped 3 bases from V and 1 base from J, with 9 bases between. The CDR3 DNA sequence: TGTGCCAGCAGCTTGGGACTTCAGAACACTGAAGCTTTCTTT. It specifies CASSLGLQNTEAFF. Together with reference TRBV7-2 and TRBJ1-1, the CDR3 gives the full variable domain: GAGVSQSPSNKVTEKGKDVELRCDPISGHTALYWYRQSLGQGLEFLIYFQGNSAPDKSGLPSDRFSAERTGGSVSTLTIQRTQQEDSAVYLCASSLGLQNTEAFFGQGTRLTVV.

This clonotype was observed many times. Written as DNA, the CDR3 is TGTGCCAGCAGCCAAGGGCTAGAGGGCAATGAGCAGTTCTTC. Amino acids: CASSQGLEGNEQFF. This sequence joins TRBV3-1 and TRBJ2-1, with a tentative D call TRBD2 (5 bases). Germline values: CDR1 LGHDT, CDR2 YNNKEL (reference sequence). V dropped 1 base and J dropped 6 bases, with 10 bases sitting between them. The CDR3 contains 14 residues.

This clonotype was found many times. The CDR3 sequence is CSARVVQGAPEAFF. The CDR3 nucleotides are TGCAGTGCTAGAGTCGTACAGGGGGCCCCTGAAGCTTTCTTT. The chain has TRBV20-1 and TRBJ1-1, with 9 positions matching TRBD1. V dropped 1 base and J dropped 6; count of bases not matched to a gene: 6. The CDR3 covers 14 residues. Germline CDR1 and CDR2: DFQATT and SNEGSKA (reference sequence).